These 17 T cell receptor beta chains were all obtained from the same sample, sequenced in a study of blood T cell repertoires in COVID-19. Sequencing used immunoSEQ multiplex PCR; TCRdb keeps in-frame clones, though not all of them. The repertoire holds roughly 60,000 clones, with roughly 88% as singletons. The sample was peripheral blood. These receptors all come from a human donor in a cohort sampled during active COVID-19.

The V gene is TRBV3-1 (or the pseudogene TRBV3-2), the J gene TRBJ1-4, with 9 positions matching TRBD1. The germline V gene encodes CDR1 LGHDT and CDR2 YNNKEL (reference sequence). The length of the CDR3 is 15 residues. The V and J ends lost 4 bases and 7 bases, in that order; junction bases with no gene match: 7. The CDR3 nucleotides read TGTGCCAGCAGCCGAACGTACAGGGGGCTTGAAAAACTGTTTTTT. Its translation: CASSRTYRGLEKLFF.

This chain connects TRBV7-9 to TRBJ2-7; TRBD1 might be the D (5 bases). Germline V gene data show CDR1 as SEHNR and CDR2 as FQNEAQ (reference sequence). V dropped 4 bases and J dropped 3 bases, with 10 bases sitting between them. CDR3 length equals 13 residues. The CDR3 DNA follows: TGTGCCAGCAGCTCTAAGGGGTACTACGAGCAGTACTTC. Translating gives CASSSKGYYEQYF.

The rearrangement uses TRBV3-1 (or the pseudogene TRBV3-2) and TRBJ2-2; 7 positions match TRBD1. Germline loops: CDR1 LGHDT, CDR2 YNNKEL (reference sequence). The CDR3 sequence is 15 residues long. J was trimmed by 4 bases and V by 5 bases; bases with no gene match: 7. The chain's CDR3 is CASSSRGGGTGELFF. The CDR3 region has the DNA TGTGCCAGCAGCTCCCGAGGGGGCGGCACCGGGGAGCTGTTTTTT.

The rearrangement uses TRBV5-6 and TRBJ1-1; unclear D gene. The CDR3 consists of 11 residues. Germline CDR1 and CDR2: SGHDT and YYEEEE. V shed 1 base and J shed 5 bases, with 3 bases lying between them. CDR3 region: CASSLSTEAFF. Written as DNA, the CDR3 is TGTGCCAGCAGCTTGTCTACTGAAGCTTTCTTT.

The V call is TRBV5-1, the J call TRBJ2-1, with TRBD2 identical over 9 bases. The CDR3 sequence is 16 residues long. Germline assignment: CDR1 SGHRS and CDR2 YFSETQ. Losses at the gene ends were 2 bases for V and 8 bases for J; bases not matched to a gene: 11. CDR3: CASSFGGGARMDEQFF. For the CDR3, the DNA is TGCGCCAGCAGCTTCGGCGGGGGGGCCAGAATGGATGAGCAGTTCTTC. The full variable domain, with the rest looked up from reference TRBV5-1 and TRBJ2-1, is KAGVTQTPRYLIKTRGQQVTLSCSPISGHRSVSWYQQTPGQGLQFLFEYFSETQRNKGNFPGRFSGRQFSNSRSEMNVSTLELGDSALYLCASSFGGGARMDEQFFGPGTRLTVL.

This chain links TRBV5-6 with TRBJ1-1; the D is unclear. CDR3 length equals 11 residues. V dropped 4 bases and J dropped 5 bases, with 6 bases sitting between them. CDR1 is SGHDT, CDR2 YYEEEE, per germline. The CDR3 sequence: CASSVGTEAFF. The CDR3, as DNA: TGTGCCAGCAGCGTCGGTACTGAAGCTTTCTTT.

The CDR3 region is CASSQGLRVTGNTIYF. CDR3 nucleotides: TGTGCCAGCAGCCAAGGCCTCAGGGTGACTGGAAACACCATATATTTT. The chain links TRBV14 to TRBJ1-3; D possibly corresponds to TRBD1 (5 bases). This CDR3 contains 16 residues. Germline V gene data show CDR1 as SGHDN and CDR2 as FVKESK. Trimming took 1 base from V and 2 from J, leaving 12 bases between them. Looking up the rest from reference TRBV14 and TRBJ1-3 gives the full variable domain: EAGVTQFPSHSVIEKGQTVTLRCDPISGHDNLYWYRRVMGKEIKFLLHFVKESKQDESGMPNNRFLAERTGGTYSTLKVQPAELEDSGVYFCASSQGLRVTGNTIYFGEGSWLTVV.

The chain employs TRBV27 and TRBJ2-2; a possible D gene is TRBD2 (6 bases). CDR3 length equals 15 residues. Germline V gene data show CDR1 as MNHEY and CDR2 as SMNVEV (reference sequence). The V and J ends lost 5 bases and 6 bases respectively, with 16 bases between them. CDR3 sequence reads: CASSPSGEWAGELFF. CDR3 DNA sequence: TGTGCCAGCAGTCCATCGGGGGAATGGGCCGGGGAGCTGTTTTTT.

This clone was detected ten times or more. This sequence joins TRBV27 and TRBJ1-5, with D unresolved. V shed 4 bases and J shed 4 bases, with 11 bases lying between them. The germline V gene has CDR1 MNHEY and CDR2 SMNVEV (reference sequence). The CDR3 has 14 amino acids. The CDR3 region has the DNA TGTGCCAGCAGTTCCAGCAGAGGGAATCAGCCCCAGCATTTT. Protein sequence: CASSSSRGNQPQHF.

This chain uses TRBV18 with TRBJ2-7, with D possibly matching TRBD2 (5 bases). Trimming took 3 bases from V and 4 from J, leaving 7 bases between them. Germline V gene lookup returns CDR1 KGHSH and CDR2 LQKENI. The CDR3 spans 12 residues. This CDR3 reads CASSPDSYEQYF. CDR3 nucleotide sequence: TGTGCCAGCTCACCGGACTCTTACGAGCAGTACTTC.

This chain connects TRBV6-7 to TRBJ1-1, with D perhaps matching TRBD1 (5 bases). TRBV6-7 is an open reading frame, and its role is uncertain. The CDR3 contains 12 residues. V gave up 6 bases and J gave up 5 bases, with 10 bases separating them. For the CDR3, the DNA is TGTGCCAGCAGCCTCCGGGGGACTGAAGCTTTCTTT. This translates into CASSLRGTEAFF.

CDR3 nucleotide sequence: TGCGCCAGCAGCCAGACCAGGGCAGTACAAGAAAAACTGTTTTTT. Its translation: CASSQTRAVQEKLFF. The V call is TRBV4-3, the J call TRBJ1-4; tentatively, D is TRBD1 (5 bases). Germline V gene data show CDR1 as LGHNA and CDR2 as YSLEER. Trimming removed 3 bases from V and 8 bases from J, with 16 bases in between. The CDR3 sequence is 15 residues long.

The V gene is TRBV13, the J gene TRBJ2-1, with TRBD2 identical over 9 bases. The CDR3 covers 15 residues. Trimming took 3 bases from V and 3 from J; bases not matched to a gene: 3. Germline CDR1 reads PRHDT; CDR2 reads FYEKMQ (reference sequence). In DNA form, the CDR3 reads TGTGCCAGCAGCTTGACTAGCGGTAGCTACAATGAGCAGTTCTTC. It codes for CASSLTSGSYNEQFF.

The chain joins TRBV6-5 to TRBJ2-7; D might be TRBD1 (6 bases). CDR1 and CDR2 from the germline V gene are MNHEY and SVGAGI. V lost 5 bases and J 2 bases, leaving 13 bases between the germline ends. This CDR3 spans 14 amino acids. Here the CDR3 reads CASSITGQAYEQYF. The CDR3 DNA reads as TGTGCCAGCAGTATAACGGGACAAGCCTACGAGCAGTACTTC.

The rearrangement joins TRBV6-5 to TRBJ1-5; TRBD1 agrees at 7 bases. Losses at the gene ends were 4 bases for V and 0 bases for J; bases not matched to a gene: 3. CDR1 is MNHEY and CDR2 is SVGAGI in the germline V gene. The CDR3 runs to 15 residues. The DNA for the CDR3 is TGTGCCAGCAGTTCGACAGGGAATAGCAATCAGCCCCAGCATTTT. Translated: CASSSTGNSNQPQHF.

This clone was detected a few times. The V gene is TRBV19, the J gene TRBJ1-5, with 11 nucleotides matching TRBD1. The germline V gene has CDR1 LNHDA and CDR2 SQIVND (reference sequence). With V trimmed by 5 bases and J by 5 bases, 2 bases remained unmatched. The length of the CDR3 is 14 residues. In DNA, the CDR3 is TGTGCCAGTAGTTGGACAGGGGGCGATCAGCCCCAGCATTTT. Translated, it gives CASSWTGGDQPQHF.

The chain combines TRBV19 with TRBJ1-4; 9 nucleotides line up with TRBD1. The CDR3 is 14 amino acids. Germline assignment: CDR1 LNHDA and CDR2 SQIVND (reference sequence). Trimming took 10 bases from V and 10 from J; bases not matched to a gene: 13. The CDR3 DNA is TGTGCCACCCGACAGGGGGTTAGCAGCGGAAAACTGTTTTTT. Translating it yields CATRQGVSSGKLFF.